This T cell receptor (beta chain) was captured by sequencing in a study of T cell responses to AZD1222 COVID-19 vaccine. Study results and limitations: Clonal diversity may have been underestimated, and the donors were mostly white British, with more females than males. Following two doses of AZD1222, Spike-specific TCR breadth and depth rose. Only a handful of people who got AZD1222 tested seropositive at baseline. Spike-spanning, vaccine-associated CD4 TCRs were dominant at 160-218 and 743-854.

Only one count was recorded for this clone. Its antigen is undetermined. Assay: immunoSEQ multiplex PCR; the TCRdb copy retains only in-frame clones and omits some. The sample contains about 150,000 clones, 91% of which appear only once. The source of this sequence is an adult who received the AZD1222 COVID-19 vaccine. The specimen was peripheral blood, collected 28 days after the second AZD1222 dose.

CDR3 sequence reads: CASSLGQGAKKDYGYTF. CDR3 bases: TGTGCCAGCAGCTTGGGACAGGGGGCGAAAAAAGACTATGGCTACACCTTC. This chain joins TRBV5-8 and TRBJ1-2, with 10 bases aligning to TRBD1. Germline CDR1 is SGHTS and CDR2 is YDEGEE. The CDR3 covers 17 residues. V shed 0 bases, J shed 3 bases, and the junction held 8 bases outside the gene matches.